This T cell receptor beta chain was documented in a study of cytomegalovirus exposure and HLA in healthy donors. Findings of the study overall: Per published reports, the classifier diagnosed cytomegalovirus status with high specificity and sensitivity. Later analysis showed most CMV-associated TCR beta chains appearing HLA-restricted. The study put some 160 TCR beta chains on its list as cytomegalovirus-associated.

Researchers ran the PCR with 60 Vbeta and 13 Jbeta primers. Assay: immunoSEQ multiplex PCR; the TCRdb copy retains only in-frame clones and omits some. The sample shows 150,000 to 200,000 clones, approximately 80% of them seen only once. Germline CDR1 GTSNPN, CDR2 SVGIG (reference sequence). The CDR3 consists of 13 residues. After removal of 8 bases from V and 7 bases from J, the junction contained 12 bases not matched to a gene. Regarding this clone: Its antigen is not identified.

The sequenced material came from PBMCs. The chain links TRBV30 to TRBJ1-1; 8 bases line up with TRBD1. The origin of this receptor is a woman between 35 and 50 years old in good health and CMV-seronegative. In DNA, the CDR3 is TGTGCCGGGGACAGGTCCTTAACCCTTGAAGCTTTCTTT. Amino acid sequence: CAGDRSLTLEAFF.